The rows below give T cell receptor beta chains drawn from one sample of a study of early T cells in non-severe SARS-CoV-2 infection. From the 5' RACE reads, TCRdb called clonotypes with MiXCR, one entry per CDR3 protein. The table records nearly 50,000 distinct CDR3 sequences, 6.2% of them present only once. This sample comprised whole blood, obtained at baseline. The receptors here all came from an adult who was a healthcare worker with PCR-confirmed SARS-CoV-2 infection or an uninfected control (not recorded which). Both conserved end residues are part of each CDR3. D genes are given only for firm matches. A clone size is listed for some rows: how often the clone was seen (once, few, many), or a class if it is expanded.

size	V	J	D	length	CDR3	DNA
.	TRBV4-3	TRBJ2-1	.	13	CASNQVVYNEQFF	TGCGCCAGCAACCAAGTCGTCTACAATGAGCAGTTCTTC
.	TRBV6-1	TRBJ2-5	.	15	CASGRGGLGGETQYF	TGTGCCAGCGGTCGTGGGGGTTTAGGAGGAGAGACCCAGTACTTC
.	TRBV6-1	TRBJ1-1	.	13	CASNPGRGSEAFF	TGTGCCAGCAACCCGGGACGAGGCTCTGAAGCTTTCTTT
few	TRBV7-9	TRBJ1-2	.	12	CASTDAGDGYTF	TGTGCCAGCACCGATGCGGGGGATGGCTACACCTTC
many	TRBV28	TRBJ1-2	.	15	CASRYEGNPREGYTF	TGTGCCAGCAGATACGAGGGGAATCCTCGGGAAGGCTACACCTTC
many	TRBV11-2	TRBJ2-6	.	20	CASSSLQGGPLGSGANVLTF	TGTGCCAGCAGCTCCCTTCAGGGCGGCCCCCTGGGCTCTGGGGCCAACGTCCTGACTTTC
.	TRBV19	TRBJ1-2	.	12	CASSIGERGYTF	TGTGCCAGTAGTATAGGAGAACGGGGCTACACCTTC
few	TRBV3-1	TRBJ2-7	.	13	CASSPGATYEQYF	TGTGCCAGCAGCCCTGGCGCTACCTACGAGCAGTACTTC
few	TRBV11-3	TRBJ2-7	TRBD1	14	CASSPGTGTYEQYF	TGTGCCAGCAGCCCCGGGACAGGGACCTACGAGCAGTACTTC
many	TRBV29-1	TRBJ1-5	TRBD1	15	CSVSVGQGGNQPQHF	TGCAGCGTGTCGGTGGGACAGGGGGGCAATCAGCCCCAGCATTTT
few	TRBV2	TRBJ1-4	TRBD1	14	CASSSGTDNEKLFF	TGTGCCAGCAGTTCCGGGACAGACAATGAAAAACTGTTTTTT
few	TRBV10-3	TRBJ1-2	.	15	CAISESSIRNYGYTF	TGTGCCATCAGTGAGTCGTCGATCAGGAACTATGGCTACACCTTC
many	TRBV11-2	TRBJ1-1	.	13	CASSLGLNTEAFF	TGTGCCAGCAGCTTGGGGTTAAATACTGAAGCTTTCTTT
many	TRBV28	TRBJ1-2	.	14	CASRFPQVRGGYTF	TGTGCCAGCAGATTTCCCCAGGTCCGAGGGGGCTACACCTTC
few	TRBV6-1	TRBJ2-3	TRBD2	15	CASSESGRPTDTQYF	TGTGCCAGCAGTGAATCCGGGAGGCCAACAGATACGCAGTATTTT
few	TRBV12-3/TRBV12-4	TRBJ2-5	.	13	CASSFSGAKTQYF	TGTGCCAGCAGCTTCTCAGGGGCGAAGACCCAGTACTTC
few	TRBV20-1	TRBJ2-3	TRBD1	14	CSAQGTGLTDTQYF	TGCAGTGCCCAAGGGACAGGGCTAACAGATACGCAGTATTTT
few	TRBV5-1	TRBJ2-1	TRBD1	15	CASSLFGTAYNEQFF	TGCGCCAGCAGCTTGTTCGGGACAGCTTACAATGAGCAGTTCTTC
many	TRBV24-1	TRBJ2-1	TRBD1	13	CATSDPGTAEQFF	TGTGCCACCAGTGATCCCGGGACAGCCGAGCAGTTCTTC
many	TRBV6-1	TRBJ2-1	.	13	CASKVSEVDEQFF	TGTGCCAGCAAGGTATCGGAAGTTGATGAGCAGTTCTTC
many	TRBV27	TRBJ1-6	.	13	CATKGSPISPLHF	TGTGCCACAAAGGGCAGTCCTATTTCACCCCTCCACTTT
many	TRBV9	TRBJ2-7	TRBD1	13	CASSVRDSHEQYF	TGTGCCAGCAGCGTAAGGGACAGCCACGAGCAGTACTTC
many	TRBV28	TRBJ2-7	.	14	CASSPGWHPSEQYF	TGTGCCAGCAGTCCCGGGTGGCACCCCTCCGAGCAGTACTTC